The 21 T cell receptor beta chains below all came from one sample that was sequenced in a study of blood T cell repertoires in COVID-19. The data were produced by immunoSEQ multiplex PCR, yet TCRdb's version contains in-frame clones alone and is incomplete. The data hold fewer than 300,000 clones, with 84% observed a single time. Material: peripheral blood. These receptors originate from a human donor in a cohort sampled during active COVID-19.

The chain links TRBV19 to TRBJ2-2, with 8 bases lining up with TRBD1. The V gene's germline CDR1 is LNHDA and CDR2 SQIVND (reference sequence). V was clipped by 3 bases and J by 4 bases; unmatched bases: 4. The CDR3 has 15 residues. CDR3 in DNA: TGTGCCAGTAGTATTGATACAGGGGGCACCGGGGAGCTGTTTTTT. Its protein product is CASSIDTGGTGELFF.

This sequence joins TRBV27 and TRBJ2-1, with 10 positions matching TRBD2. This CDR3 spans 20 amino acids. The germline gives CDR1 MNHEY, CDR2 SMNVEV (reference sequence). The V gene end was trimmed by 4 bases and the J gene end by 0 bases; junction bases not matched to a gene: 15. The CDR3 DNA follows: TGTGCCAGCAGTTCCATGTCTAGCGGGGGCCCTGTGAGCTCCTACAATGAGCAGTTCTTC. Encoded protein: CASSSMSSGGPVSSYNEQFF.

The rearrangement links TRBV5-6 to TRBJ2-7, with 13 positions matching TRBD2. The junction had 7 bases not matched to a gene; V was cut back by 4 bases and J by 3 bases. The germline V gene encodes CDR1 SGHDT and CDR2 YYEEEE. This CDR3 contains 16 residues. CDR3 region: CASSPGLAGAGYEQYF. CDR3 DNA sequence: TGTGCCAGCAGCCCCGGACTAGCGGGGGCCGGCTACGAGCAGTACTTC.

J is TRBJ2-3 and V is TRBV25-1, with D unresolved. The CDR3 spans 15 residues. Germline V gene sequence: CDR1 MGHDK, CDR2 SYGVNS. V was shortened by 7 bases and J by 2 bases, with 16 bases between the two germline ends. CDR3 protein: CASNPRGSFTDTQYF. For the CDR3, the DNA is TGTGCCAGCAACCCGCGCGGTTCCTTCACAGATACGCAGTATTTT. Combining the CDR3 with reference TRBV25-1 and TRBJ2-3 gives the whole variable domain EADIYQTPRYLVIGTGKKITLECSQTMGHDKMYWYQQDPGMELHLIHYSYGVNSTEKGDLSSESTVSRIRTEHFPLTLESARPSHTSQYLCASNPRGSFTDTQYFGPGTRLTVL.

The chain employs TRBV18 and TRBJ2-7; the D gene is possibly TRBD1 (5 bases). V lost 2 bases, J lost 5 bases, and 16 bases lay in between. Germline CDR1 and CDR2: KGHSH and LQKENI. The CDR3 is 15 amino acids. The CDR3 coding sequence is TGTGCCAGCTCACCATTACGGCAGGGTATCAACGAGCAGTACTTC. This encodes CASSPLRQGINEQYF.

V usage is TRBV10-2 and J usage is TRBJ2-3; 9 bases line up with TRBD2. The CDR3 is 15 residues long. Germline assignment: CDR1 WSHSY and CDR2 SAAADI. V lost 4 bases, J lost 4 bases, and 6 bases stayed unmatched. CDR3 in amino acids: CASSAGGGASDTQYF. The CDR3 DNA reads TGCGCCAGCAGTGCCGGCGGGGGGGCGTCAGATACGCAGTATTTT.

The J gene is TRBJ2-1, the V gene TRBV5-1; D gene uncertain. V was pared by 0 bases and J by 7 bases, with 11 bases between. Germline CDR1 SGHRS, CDR2 YFSETQ. The CDR3 has 14 residues. CDR3 bases: TGCGCCAGCAGCTTGGGTATTAGCCCTAATGAGCAGTTCTTC. Translation: CASSLGISPNEQFF.

The rearrangement links TRBV5-1 to TRBJ1-4; maybe TRBD1 (5 bases). Germline V gene lookup returns CDR1 SGHRS and CDR2 YFSETQ. There are 16 residues in the CDR3. Trimming shortened V by 4 bases and J by 1 base, and 14 bases separated the two germline ends. The CDR3 region has the DNA TGCGCCAGCAGCCCGGGTCCGGGACTAACTAATGAAAAACTGTTTTTT. Its translation: CASSPGPGLTNEKLFF.

The rearrangement links TRBV6-5 to TRBJ2-7; 7 bases fit TRBD1. There are 14 residues in the CDR3. Germline V gives CDR1 MNHEY, CDR2 SVGAGI. After removal of 5 bases from V and 1 base from J, the junction contained 5 bases not matched to a gene. In DNA form, the CDR3 reads TGTGCCAGCAGTCGTCACAGGGGTTCCTACGAGCAGTACTTC. It encodes CASSRHRGSYEQYF.

The chain uses TRBV28 and TRBJ1-2; D remains ambiguous. The CDR3 is 11 amino acids. V was pared by 11 bases and J by 1 base, with 8 bases between. Looked up from germline, CDR1 is MDHEN and CDR2 is SYDVKM. The CDR3 reads CALYDNYGYTF. The CDR3 DNA follows: TGTGCCCTCTACGATAACTATGGCTACACCTTC.

V and J are TRBV5-1 and TRBJ2-7; D might be TRBD2 (6 bases). The CDR3 is 16 amino acids. Germline V gene data show CDR1 as SGHRS and CDR2 as YFSETQ. V was trimmed by 1 base and J by 0 bases, leaving 14 bases between them. CDR3: CASSLLTSLNSYEQYF. CDR3 coding DNA: TGCGCCAGCAGCTTGCTTACTAGCCTAAACTCCTACGAGCAGTACTTC.

This clone was detected once. The chain couples TRBV28 to TRBJ1-2; D possibly corresponds to TRBD1 (5 bases). Germline loops: CDR1 MDHEN, CDR2 SYDVKM. The CDR3 has 14 amino acids. Between the trimmed V and J ends, which lost 5 bases and 5 bases, there was a span of 15 bases. The CDR3 region has the DNA TGTGCCAGCAGTAGGGAGGCGGGACGGTATGGCTACACCTTC. Residues: CASSREAGRYGYTF.

This clone was seen just once. This chain links TRBV4-3 with TRBJ1-6; D remains ambiguous. Germline V gene data show CDR1 as LGHNA and CDR2 as YSLEER. The length of the CDR3 is 15 residues. Trimming cost V 1 base and J 6 bases, with 10 bases left between them. CDR3 region: CASSQVSRGNSPLHF. The CDR3 nucleotides read TGCGCCAGCAGCCAAGTTTCTCGGGGTAATTCACCCCTCCACTTT.

The table lists this clone with a count of one. The V and J genes are TRBV18 and TRBJ2-3; TRBD2 might be the D (6 bases). V lost 2 bases and J lost 3, with 12 bases in between. CDR1 and CDR2 from the germline V gene are KGHSH and LQKENI. This CDR3 spans 15 amino acids. Written as DNA, the CDR3 is TGTGCCAGCTCACCAGCGGGGAAACGAACAGATACGCAGTATTTT. Protein sequence: CASSPAGKRTDTQYF.

The sample holds a few counts of this clone. V is TRBV28 and J is TRBJ1-6; perhaps TRBD1 as D (6 bases). The germline CDR1 and CDR2 sequences are MDHEN and SYDVKM. V was shortened by 5 bases and J by 11 bases, with 16 bases between the two germline ends. The CDR3 sequence is 14 residues long. The CDR3 sequence: CASSLSTDRTPLHF. CDR3 DNA: TGTGCCAGCAGTCTCTCCACCGACAGGACACCCCTCCACTTT. Full variable domain (missing parts from reference TRBV28 and TRBJ1-6): DVKVTQSSRYLVKRTGEKVFLECVQDMDHENMFWYRQDPGLGLRLIYFSYDVKMKEKGDIPEGYSVSREKKERFSLILESASTNQTSMYLCASSLSTDRTPLHFGNGTRLTVT.

The rearrangement joins TRBV6-5 to TRBJ1-2; the D gene is possibly TRBD1 (6 bases). Deletions cut 6 bases from V and 5 bases from J, with 19 bases between. Germline values: CDR1 MNHEY, CDR2 SVGAGI. The CDR3 totals 15 residues. The CDR3 sequence is CASREYLTGLYGYTF. Written as DNA, the CDR3 is TGTGCCAGCAGGGAGTATTTGACAGGATTATATGGCTACACCTTC.

The chain employs TRBV4-1 and TRBJ2-1, with D perhaps matching TRBD2 (6 bases). The CDR3 is 17 residues long. Trimming left V 1 base short and J 4 bases short, with 17 bases between. Looked up from germline, CDR1 is MGHRA and CDR2 is YSYEKL. CDR3 sequence: CASSQVPGSGLYNEQFF. CDR3 sequence (DNA): TGCGCCAGCAGCCAAGTACCGGGTAGCGGCCTGTACAATGAGCAGTTCTTC.

The V and J genes are TRBV19 and TRBJ2-3; D gene unclear. The CDR3 length is 14 residues. V lost 8 bases and J 1 base, leaving 13 bases between the germline ends. Looked up from germline, CDR1 is LNHDA and CDR2 is SQIVND (reference sequence). The CDR3 DNA reads as TGTGCCAGTCGAACTACGGCCCGCACAGATACGCAGTATTTT. It translates to CASRTTARTDTQYF.

This chain connects TRBV7-8 to TRBJ2-1; D ambiguous. V lost 5 bases to trimming and J lost 8 bases, with 10 bases between them. Germline lookup yields CDR1 SGHVS and CDR2 FQNEAQ. CDR3 length: 12 amino acids. CDR3 nucleotide sequence: TGTGCCAGCAGCGATGCGATAGATGAGCAGTTCTTC. Its protein is CASSDAIDEQFF.

This clone appeared a few times. V is TRBV28 and J is TRBJ2-2, with D perhaps TRBD2 (6 bases). This CDR3 comprises 15 residues. Germline V gene lookup returns CDR1 MDHEN and CDR2 SYDVKM. V shed 6 bases and J shed 2 bases, with 13 bases lying between them. CDR3 residues: CASSPGTENTGELFF. The CDR3 bases are TGTGCCAGCAGCCCCGGGACTGAAAACACCGGGGAGCTGTTTTTT.

The chain has TRBV24-1 and TRBJ2-7; 8 nucleotides align to TRBD1. After removal of 3 bases from V and 3 bases from J, the junction contained 6 bases not matched to a gene. Per germline, CDR1 KGHDR and CDR2 SFDVKD. The CDR3 is 15 amino acids. The CDR3 loop is CATSDARTGSYEQYF. The DNA for the CDR3 is TGTGCCACCAGTGATGCCAGGACAGGGAGCTACGAGCAGTACTTC.